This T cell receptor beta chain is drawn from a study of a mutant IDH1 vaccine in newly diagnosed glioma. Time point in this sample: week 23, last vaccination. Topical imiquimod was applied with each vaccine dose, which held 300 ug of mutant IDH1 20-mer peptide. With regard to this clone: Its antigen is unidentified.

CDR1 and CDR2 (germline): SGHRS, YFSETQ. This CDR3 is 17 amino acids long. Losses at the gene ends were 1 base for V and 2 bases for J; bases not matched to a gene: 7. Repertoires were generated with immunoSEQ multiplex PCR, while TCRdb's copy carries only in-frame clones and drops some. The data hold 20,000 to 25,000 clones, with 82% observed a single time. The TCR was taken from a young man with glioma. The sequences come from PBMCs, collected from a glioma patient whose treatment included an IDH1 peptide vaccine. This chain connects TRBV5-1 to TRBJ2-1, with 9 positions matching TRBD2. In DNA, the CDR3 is TGCGCCAGCAGCTTGACTAGCGGGCGTAACGCCTACAATGAGCAGTTCTTC. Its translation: CASSLTSGRNAYNEQFF.